This T cell receptor beta chain originates from a study of blood T cell repertoires in COVID-19. Whole-study context: Samples representing acute and convalescent COVID-19 were sourced from the United States, Italy and Spain. PBMCs, B-cell-depleted T cells, or T cells provided the cDNA or gDNA that made up the material.

The germline CDR1 and CDR2 sequences are SGHTA and FQGTGA. CDR3 length: 15 residues. V dropped 5 bases and J dropped 1 base, with 14 bases sitting between them. In this sample, this clone turned up a few times. Methods used by the authors: Reference gene primer amplification gave nucleated cell count estimates. This table comes from immunoSEQ multiplex PCR, and its TCRdb copy is limited to in-frame clones, with some not included. V and J calls and clone size are given by that table; D and trimming were obtained from the DNA. This table holds about 270,000 clones, under 90% found once. Sequencing was performed on peripheral blood. The source of this sequence is a woman aged 55-75 years with active or convalescent COVID-19. V gene TRBV7-3 combines with J gene TRBJ1-1; no clear D gene. The CDR3 spells CASSREGHKNTEAFF. The DNA of the CDR3 is TGTGCCAGCAGCCGGGAGGGCCATAAGAACACTGAAGCTTTCTTT.